Listed here are 21 T cell receptor beta chains from one sample, sequenced in a study of shared clonotypes between healthy human individuals. Assay: immunoSEQ multiplex PCR; the TCRdb copy retains only in-frame clones and omits some. The table records roughly 1,100,000 clones, around 76% of them present only once. The specimen was memory CD4+ T cells sorted from blood. The sample's subset: CD45RA-negative fraction. The receptors shown here come from a man aged 18 to 29 in good health.

The chain combines TRBV11-2 with TRBJ2-7; D not certain. Germline assignment: CDR1 SGHAT and CDR2 FQNNGV. This CDR3 is 14 amino acids long. The V end was cut by 1 base, the J end by 2 bases, with 9 bases between. CDR3 coding DNA: TGTGCCAGCAGCTTAGGGTTACAGACCTACGAGCAGTACTTC. Translating it yields CASSLGLQTYEQYF.

The chain uses TRBV9 and TRBJ2-3, with D uncertain. CDR3 length equals 12 residues. V lost 3 bases and J 5 bases, leaving 7 bases between the germline ends. The germline CDR1 and CDR2 sequences are SGDLS and YYNGEE. The CDR3 DNA sequence: TGTGCCAGCAGCGCGAACTTAGATACGCAGTATTTT. Its translation is CASSANLDTQYF.

This chain joins TRBV2 and TRBJ2-3; D may be TRBD1 (6 bases). V lost 7 bases and J 4 bases, leaving 12 bases between the germline ends. CDR3 length: 13 residues. The V gene's germline CDR1 is SNHLY and CDR2 FYNNEI. CDR3 region: CASTREGADTQYF. CDR3 DNA sequence: TGTGCCAGCACCCGCGAGGGGGCAGATACGCAGTATTTT.

This chain joins TRBV10-1 and TRBJ2-3; TRBD1 agrees at 10 bases. With V trimmed by 0 bases and J by 4 bases, 7 bases remained unmatched. CDR3 size: 17 residues. Per germline, CDR1 WNHNN and CDR2 SYGVQD (reference sequence). CDR3 coding DNA: TGCGCCAGCAGTGAGTCGAGAGTTGGACAGGGGGCAGATACGCAGTATTTT. As protein: CASSESRVGQGADTQYF.

The CDR3, as DNA: TGTGCCAGCAGTGAACAGCGGGGGGGAACCCAGTACTTC. It encodes CASSEQRGGTQYF. The chain combines TRBV6-4 with TRBJ2-5, with 10 bases lining up with TRBD2. J was trimmed by 8 bases and V by 3 bases; bases with no gene match: 3. In germline, CDR1 is MRHNA, CDR2 SNTAGT. CDR3 length: 13 residues.

This clone came up a few times. V is TRBV19 and J is TRBJ2-5, with 7 bases matching TRBD1. This CDR3 region has 14 residues. The germline CDR1 and CDR2 sequences are LNHDA and SQIVND (reference sequence). With V trimmed by 5 bases and J by 2 bases, 5 bases remained unmatched. CDR3: CASSFQTGQETQYF. The CDR3 coding sequence is TGTGCCAGTAGTTTCCAGACAGGGCAAGAGACCCAGTACTTC.

V and J are TRBV11-2 and TRBJ1-6; the D gene is possibly TRBD1 (6 bases). Trimming took off 5 bases at V and 7 bases at J, with 15 bases between the two ends. Germline V gives CDR1 SGHAT, CDR2 FQNNGV. There are 15 residues in the CDR3. The CDR3 DNA follows: TGTGCCAGCAGCCGTCGACAGGTAGCGAATTCACCCCTCCACTTT. Its protein is CASSRRQVANSPLHF.

V gene TRBV6-5 combines with J gene TRBJ1-6; a weak D match, TRBD1 (5 bases). V lost 8 bases, J lost 9 bases, and 17 bases lay in between. The germline V gene has CDR1 MNHEY and CDR2 SVGAGI. This CDR3 comprises 14 residues. The CDR3 here is CASGGDFTGSPLHF. The CDR3 DNA sequence: TGTGCCAGCGGGGGGGACTTCACGGGTTCACCCCTCCACTTT.

This clone has only one observation. Other DNA sequences in the same sample also yield this CDR3. The gene calls are TRBV6-5 and TRBJ2-7, with D maybe TRBD2 (5 bases). The CDR3 is 12 residues long. The germline gives CDR1 MNHEY, CDR2 SVGAGI. Trimming took 6 bases from V and 6 from J, leaving 12 bases between them. The DNA of the CDR3 is TGTGCCAGCAGCTCCCCAGGAGGCGAGCAGTACTTC. The encoded protein is CASSSPGGEQYF.

J is TRBJ1-3 and V is TRBV19; TRBD1 matches at 7 bases. The CDR3 loop spans 15 amino acids. Looked up from germline, CDR1 is LNHDA and CDR2 is SQIVND (reference sequence). The ends lost 7 bases at V and 0 bases at J; junction bases unmatched: 6. The CDR3 region has the DNA TGTGCCAGTAAGGGACAGACGAACTCTGGAAACACCATATATTTT. Protein: CASKGQTNSGNTIYF.

The chain is built from TRBV7-6 and TRBJ2-4, with D perhaps matching TRBD1 or TRBD2 (5 bases each). The V and J ends lost 2 bases and 0 bases respectively, with 11 bases between them. The germline gives CDR1 SGHVS, CDR2 FNYEAQ. There are 16 residues in the CDR3. In DNA form, the CDR3 reads TGTGCCAGCAGCTTACCTGGGGGTCTAGCCAAAAACATTCAGTACTTC. Its protein product is CASSLPGGLAKNIQYF.

The chain has TRBV2 and TRBJ1-5, with a weak D call TRBD1 (6 bases). Germline values: CDR1 SNHLY, CDR2 FYNNEI. The V end lost 8 bases, the J end lost 6 bases, and 14 bases lay between the germline ends. The CDR3 is 13 amino acids. The CDR3 reads CASREQGSQPQHF. In DNA form, the CDR3 reads TGTGCCAGCCGGGAACAGGGATCTCAGCCCCAGCATTTT.

The chain joins TRBV27 to TRBJ2-7; D may be TRBD1 (6 bases). The V and J ends lost 0 bases and 2 bases respectively, with 14 bases between them. CDR1 and CDR2 (germline): MNHEY, SMNVEV (reference sequence). CDR3 length: 16 residues. In nucleotides, the CDR3 is TGTGCCAGCAGTTTATCGGGTGGGGGCTCCCCCTACGAGCAGTACTTC. Its translation is CASSLSGGGSPYEQYF.

This clone was counted between two and nine times. This chain connects TRBV5-1 to TRBJ2-3; 9 positions agree with TRBD2. Germline loops: CDR1 SGHRS, CDR2 YFSETQ. J lost 1 base, V lost 0 bases, and 3 bases had no gene match. The CDR3 covers 16 residues. This chain's CDR3 is CASSLGWTSGTDTQYF. For the CDR3, the DNA is TGCGCCAGCAGCTTGGGATGGACTAGCGGCACAGATACGCAGTATTTT.

The V call is TRBV10-2, the J call TRBJ2-3; D remains ambiguous. Trimming stripped 2 bases from V and 1 base from J, with 10 bases between. The CDR3 covers 15 residues. Germline V CDR1 and CDR2: WSHSY, SAAADI. CDR3 sequence: CASSEAIRGTDTQYF. The CDR3 region has the DNA TGCGCCAGCAGTGAGGCTATAAGAGGCACAGATACGCAGTATTTT.

This clone was observed a single time. A junction end diverges from the germline sequence, so it may reflect a read error. The CDR3 coding sequence is TGTGCTAGCAGCTTAGGGGGGGGCCGGGAGACCCAGTACTTC. The encoded protein is CASSLGGGRETQYF. V is TRBV7-7 and J is TRBJ2-5; perhaps TRBD2 as D (7 bases). The CDR3 spans 14 residues. CDR1 SSHAT and CDR2 FNYEAQ come from the germline V gene (reference sequence).

The chain has TRBV7-2 and TRBJ2-2, with D unclear. V lost 3 bases and J 0 bases, leaving 5 bases between the germline ends. The germline gives CDR1 SGHTA, CDR2 FQGNSA. This CDR3 is built from 14 residues. CDR3 sequence (DNA): TGTGCCAGCAGCTTCGTGACGAACACCGGGGAGCTGTTTTTT. Translating gives CASSFVTNTGELFF.

The chain employs TRBV14 and TRBJ2-7, with D possibly matching TRBD1 (5 bases). The CDR3 covers 16 residues. Germline CDR1 is SGHDN and CDR2 is FVKESK. V was cut by 1 base and J by 3 bases, with 16 bases left in between. Here the CDR3 reads CASSQGGANILYEQYF. In DNA, the CDR3 is TGTGCCAGCAGCCAAGGGGGCGCCAACATCCTCTACGAGCAGTACTTC.

The V gene is TRBV19, the J gene TRBJ1-3; no clear D gene. Germline V gene data show CDR1 as LNHDA and CDR2 as SQIVND (reference sequence). This CDR3 has 16 residues. Trimming removed 2 bases at V and 0 bases at J, with 11 bases between. The CDR3 here is CASSIPGINSGNTIYF. DNA for the CDR3: TGTGCCAGTAGTATACCCGGGATAAACTCTGGAAACACCATATATTTT.

The chain has TRBV11-2 and TRBJ2-4; 9 bases agree with TRBD1. Per the germline V gene, CDR1 is SGHAT and CDR2 is FQNNGV. This CDR3 contains 17 residues. After removal of 1 base from V and 1 base from J, the junction contained 5 bases not matched to a gene. CDR3 sequence (DNA): TGTGCCAGCAGCTTAGTTGGGACAGGGAGCGCCAAAAACATTCAGTACTTC. Protein sequence: CASSLVGTGSAKNIQYF.

The CDR3 region is CASSLERGGLNTEAFF. CDR3 in DNA: TGTGCCAGCAGCTTAGAGCGGGGGGGATTGAACACTGAAGCTTTCTTT. The chain carries TRBV7-9 and TRBJ1-1; D is perhaps TRBD1 (5 bases). V shed 1 base and J shed 0 bases, with 12 bases lying between them. CDR3 length: 16 residues. Germline V gene sequence: CDR1 SEHNR, CDR2 FQNEAQ (reference sequence). Filled out from reference TRBV7-9 and TRBJ1-1, the complete variable domain reads DTGVSQNPRHKITKRGQNVTFRCDPISEHNRLYWYRQTLGQGPEFLTYFQNEAQLEKSRLLSDRFSAERPKGSFSTLEIQRTEQGDSAMYLCASSLERGGLNTEAFFGQGTRLTVV.